This entry lists 2 T cell receptor beta chains sequenced from one sample in a study of cytomegalovirus exposure and HLA in healthy donors. Use of 60 Vbeta and 13 Jbeta primers characterized the PCR. Profiled with immunoSEQ multiplex PCR; TCRdb holds only in-frame clones, not every one. Of 60,000 or so clones listed, 89% are singletons. The sequencing input was PBMCs. The source is a man aged 25 to 40 in good health and CMV-seropositive.

The gene calls are TRBV19 and TRBJ1-2; 8 bases match TRBD1. The junction had 10 bases not matched to a gene; V was cut back by 5 bases and J by 8 bases. Germline V gene data show CDR1 as LNHDA and CDR2 as SQIVND (reference sequence). The CDR3 consists of 14 residues. The CDR3 nucleotides read TGTGCCAGTAGTTCCCGACAGGGGCTGGACGGCTACACCTTC. Its translation: CASSSRQGLDGYTF.

This chain uses TRBV4-1 with TRBJ2-1, with a tentative D call TRBD1 (5 bases). V was clipped by 0 bases and J by 5 bases, with 11 bases between them. The germline V gene encodes CDR1 MGHRA and CDR2 YSYEKL. CDR3 length equals 15 residues. The DNA for the CDR3 is TGCGCCAGCAGCCAAGATAGGGGCCCAGACAATGAGCAGTTCTTC. Its translation: CASSQDRGPDNEQFF.